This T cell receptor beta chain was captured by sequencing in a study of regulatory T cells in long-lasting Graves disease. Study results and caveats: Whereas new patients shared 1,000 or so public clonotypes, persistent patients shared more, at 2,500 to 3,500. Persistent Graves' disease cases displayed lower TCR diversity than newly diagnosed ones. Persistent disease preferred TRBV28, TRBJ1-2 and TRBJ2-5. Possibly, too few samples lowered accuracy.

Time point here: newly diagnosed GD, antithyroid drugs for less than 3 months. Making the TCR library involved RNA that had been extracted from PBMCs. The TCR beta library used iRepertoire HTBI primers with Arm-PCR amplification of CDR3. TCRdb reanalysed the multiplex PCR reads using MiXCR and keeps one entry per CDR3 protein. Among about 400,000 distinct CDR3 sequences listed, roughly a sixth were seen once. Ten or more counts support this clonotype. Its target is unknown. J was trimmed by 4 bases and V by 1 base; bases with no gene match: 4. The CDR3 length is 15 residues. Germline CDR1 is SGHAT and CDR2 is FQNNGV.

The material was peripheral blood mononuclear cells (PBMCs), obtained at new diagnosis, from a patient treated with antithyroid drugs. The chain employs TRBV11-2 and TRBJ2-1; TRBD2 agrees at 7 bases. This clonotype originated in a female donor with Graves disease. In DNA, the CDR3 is TGTGCCAGCAGCTTAGGACGCGGGGGTTACAATGAGCAGTTCTTC. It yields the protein CASSLGRGGYNEQFF.